These 7 T cell receptor beta chains came from one sample sequenced in a study of Ad26.COV2.S vaccination and SARS-CoV-2 variants. The treatment denotes: about 20 received Ad26.COV2.S at low or high dose, single or two shots; roughly five received placebo; per-sample allocation not given. On day 63 after the first injection, vaccine and placebo recipients gave samples. Repertoires were generated with immunoSEQ multiplex PCR, while TCRdb's copy carries only in-frame clones and drops some. The table includes roughly 460,000 clones, about 89% detected once. The specimen comprised peripheral blood, sampled in a trial of Ad26.COV2.S vaccine versus placebo. Receptor source: a person between 18 and 65 years old who received the Ad26.COV2.S COVID-19 vaccine or a placebo.

The V gene is TRBV5-5, the J gene TRBJ1-2; D ambiguous. The germline V gene encodes CDR1 SGHKS and CDR2 YYEKEE (reference sequence). This CDR3 is built from 15 residues. The V and J ends lost 1 base and 2 bases respectively, with 12 bases between them. The CDR3: CASSLMAAQNYGYTF. The CDR3 DNA is TGTGCCAGCAGCTTGATGGCAGCCCAGAACTATGGCTACACCTTC.

The V and J genes are TRBV28 and TRBJ1-4; D uncertain. Germline assignment: CDR1 MDHEN and CDR2 SYDVKM. The CDR3 loop spans 12 amino acids. Between the trimmed V and J ends, which lost 2 bases and 8 bases, there was a span of 6 bases. CDR3 residues: CASSLMGEKLFF. Here the CDR3 DNA reads TGTGCCAGCAGTTTAATGGGGGAAAAACTGTTTTTT.

The chain couples TRBV7-8 to TRBJ2-7; 13 nucleotides agree with TRBD2. The germline V gene encodes CDR1 SGHVS and CDR2 FQNEAQ. J gave up 0 bases and V 5 bases, and 1 base lay outside the gene matches. The CDR3 length is 15 residues. CDR3 residues: CASSGLAGVSYEQYF. The CDR3 DNA reads TGTGCCAGCAGCGGACTAGCGGGAGTCTCCTACGAGCAGTACTTC.

The chain couples TRBV6-5 to TRBJ2-1; maybe TRBD2 (6 bases). The ends were cut back, 6 bases at V and 0 bases at J, with 12 bases in the middle. The germline CDR1 and CDR2 sequences are MNHEY and SVGAGI. The CDR3 has 15 amino acids. The CDR3 coding sequence is TGTGCCAGCAGCGGGACTCTGGCCTCCTACAATGAGCAGTTCTTC. It encodes CASSGTLASYNEQFF.

J is TRBJ2-1 and V is TRBV28; 7 bases match TRBD1. From germline, CDR1 is MDHEN and CDR2 SYDVKM. This CDR3 is 15 amino acids long. With V trimmed by 3 bases and J by 4 bases, 6 bases remained unmatched. The CDR3 reads CASSLSTTGYNEQFF. CDR3 in DNA: TGTGCCAGCAGTTTGTCCACGACAGGGTACAATGAGCAGTTCTTC. The full variable domain, rest sourced from reference TRBV28 and TRBJ2-1, is DVKVTQSSRYLVKRTGEKVFLECVQDMDHENMFWYRQDPGLGLRLIYFSYDVKMKEKGDIPEGYSVSREKKERFSLILESASTNQTSMYLCASSLSTTGYNEQFFGPGTRLTVL.

V is TRBV7-3 and J is TRBJ2-3; no firm D call. Trimming removed 7 bases from V and 3 bases from J, with 11 bases in between. The CDR3 contains 13 residues. Germline V gene data show CDR1 as SGHTA and CDR2 as FQGTGA. The DNA for the CDR3 is TGTGCCAGCAAGCAGGTCGGGACAGATACGCAGTATTTT. This codes for CASKQVGTDTQYF.

The rearrangement links TRBV7-9 to TRBJ2-4; TRBD2 agrees at 8 bases. The CDR3 consists of 13 residues. Germline values: CDR1 SEHNR, CDR2 FQNEAQ (reference sequence). V lost 1 base to trimming and J lost 7 bases; unmatched junction nucleotides: 0. CDR3 protein: CASSLVAGNIQYF. The CDR3 DNA follows: TGTGCCAGCAGCTTAGTAGCGGGGAACATTCAGTACTTC.